This TCR beta chain was identified in a study of cytomegalovirus exposure and HLA in healthy donors. Each donor was nominally healthy when sampled (though unrecorded immune exposures were likely). Note on this clone: Its antigen is not identified.

Study outcomes and limitations: Relative to the approximately 680-donor mean, N-insertions were reportedly fewer in an Asian-associated ancestry cluster in a later analysis. Per a prior analysis, the majority of TCR beta V segments were productive roughly 87% or roughly 30% of the time. According to reports, the classifier identified cytomegalovirus status with high specificity and sensitivity.

Deletions cut 0 bases from V and 3 bases from J, with 13 bases between. The germline gives CDR1 MNHEY, CDR2 SVGAGI. This CDR3 has 16 amino acids. PCR primers comprised 60 Vbeta and 13 Jbeta primers. Clones were read by immunoSEQ multiplex PCR, and TCRdb kept only the in-frame ones, dropping some. The data show 50,000 to 65,000 clones, 71% seen once. J is TRBJ2-3 and V is TRBV6-5; a weak D match, TRBD2 (5 bases). The sequence was collected from a man in his fifties or sixties in good health and CMV-seropositive. The sample comprised PBMCs. The CDR3 DNA reads as TGTGCCAGCAGTTACTCGTGGACCCCGGGGACAGATACGCAGTATTTT. The encoded protein is CASSYSWTPGTDTQYF.